Included here is one T cell receptor (beta chain) sequence, with context. These data belong to a study of cytomegalovirus exposure and HLA in healthy donors. 13 Jbeta primers and 60 Vbeta primers were used for the PCR. The table came from immunoSEQ multiplex PCR; TCRdb's copy has only in-frame clones and leaves some out. Among about 150,000 clones listed, roughly 80% were seen once. Germline assignment: CDR1 KGHSH and CDR2 LQKENI. This CDR3 contains 15 residues. The V end lost 3 bases, the J end lost 6 bases, and 16 bases lay between the germline ends. The chain has TRBV18 and TRBJ2-3, with D perhaps TRBD1 (6 bases). Sequenced material: PBMCs. The TCR was taken from a male donor in good health and CMV-seronegative. The CDR3 protein is CASSPRTDYLDTQYF. The CDR3 DNA is TGTGCCAGCTCACCTAGGACAGACTATTTGGATACGCAGTATTTT. The full variable domain, completed using reference TRBV18 and TRBJ2-3, is NAGVMQNPRHLVRRRGQEARLRCSPMKGHSHVYWYRQLPEEGLKFMVYLQKENIIDESGMPKERFSAEFPKEGPSILRIQQVVRGDSAAYFCASSPRTDYLDTQYFGPGTRLTVL.